Presented here are 29 T cell receptor beta chains from one specimen sequenced in a study of blood T cells in healthy people across ages. The authors ran a second PCR of roughly 6 to 11 cycles using a sample-barcoded 5' primer and a J-beta primer mix. TCRdb re-derived calls from the 5' RACE reads in MiXCR, one entry per CDR3 protein. This table has 550,000 to 750,000 distinct CDR3 sequences, 21% appearing once. Sequencing input: blood. The source of these receptors is a man between 65 and 85 years old in good health.

The chain is built from TRBV11-2 and TRBJ2-7; 12 nucleotides agree with TRBD2. Germline V gene data show CDR1 as SGHAT and CDR2 as FQNNGV. This CDR3 has 16 amino acids. V lost 6 bases to trimming and J lost 1 base; unmatched junction nucleotides: 7. The CDR3 reads CASSDRLAGVSYEQYF. The CDR3 bases are TGTGCCAGCAGTGACCGACTAGCGGGAGTATCCTACGAGCAGTACTTC. Filled out from reference TRBV11-2 and TRBJ2-7, the complete variable domain reads EAGVAQSPRYKIIEKRQSVAFWCNPISGHATLYWYQQILGQGPKLLIQFQNNGVVDDSQLPKDRFSAERLKGVDSTLKIQPAKLEDSAVYLCASSDRLAGVSYEQYFGPGTRLTVT.

In its sample, this clonotype was seen a few times. The chain couples TRBV4-1 to TRBJ1-5; 8 bases line up with TRBD1. Losses at the gene ends were 4 bases for V and 5 bases for J; bases not matched to a gene: 13. The length of the CDR3 is 17 residues. Germline V gene lookup returns CDR1 MGHRA and CDR2 YSYEKL. CDR3 sequence reads: CASSPAPGQDTDQPQHF. CDR3 bases: TGCGCCAGCAGCCCCGCGCCGGGACAGGATACGGATCAGCCCCAGCATTTT.

This clonotype was seen repeatedly, ten times or more. This chain joins TRBV21-1 and TRBJ2-5; the table names TRBD2, a call not compared with the DNA. TRBV21-1 is classified as a pseudogene. This CDR3 comprises 16 residues. The CDR3 sequence: CASSKVRRRVWETQYF. CDR3 coding DNA: TGTGCCAGCAGCAAAGTAAGGAGGAGGGTTTGGGAGACCCAGTACTTC.

This clonotype turned up a few times. This chain connects TRBV2 to TRBJ2-1; 8 positions match TRBD2. The V segment lost 4 bases and the J segment 6 bases; nucleotides outside the gene matches: 5. The germline gives CDR1 SNHLY, CDR2 FYNNEI. This CDR3 has 14 residues. The CDR3, as DNA: TGTGCCAGCAGTGCGGGAGGGGTGGCCAATGAGCAGTTCTTC. Amino acids: CASSAGGVANEQFF.

This clonotype was found a few times. J is TRBJ1-6 and V is TRBV6-1, with D possibly TRBD1 on 5 matching bases. The CDR3 extends over 18 amino acids. Trimming cost V 5 bases and J 0 bases, with 17 bases left between them. CDR1 and CDR2 from the germline V gene are MNHNS and SASEGT. CDR3 in DNA: TGTGCCAGCAGTAAGGGACCGGGACCGAGCTCCTATAATTCACCCCTCCACTTT. This gives the protein CASSKGPGPSSYNSPLHF.

CDR3 sequence: CASSFTATLETQYF. The CDR3, as DNA: TGTGCCAGCAGCTTCACAGCGACGTTGGAGACCCAGTACTTC. The chain recombines TRBV7-9 with TRBJ2-5; D remains unclear. The CDR3 has 14 residues. V was cut by 3 bases and J by 5 bases, with 13 bases left in between. Germline loops: CDR1 SEHNR, CDR2 FQNEAQ (reference sequence).

The rearrangement joins TRBV20-1 to TRBJ1-5; 8 bases match TRBD1. This CDR3 is 15 amino acids long. Germline trimming cut 4 bases from V and 2 bases from J; bases unmatched to any gene: 7. Germline V lookup: CDR1 DFQATT, CDR2 SNEGSKA (reference sequence). As DNA, the CDR3 is TGCAGTGCTAAACCGACAGGGGTGCGCAATCAGCCCCAGCATTTT. Translating it yields CSAKPTGVRNQPQHF.

The chain is built from TRBV7-9 and TRBJ1-2, with TRBD1 matching over 8 bases. Germline V lookup: CDR1 SEHNR, CDR2 FQNEAQ (reference sequence). The CDR3 covers 12 residues. Trimming cost V 5 bases and J 7 bases; bases outside gene matches: 3. The CDR3 DNA follows: TGTGCCAGCAGCCAACAGGGGGGTGGCTACACCTTC. The encoded protein is CASSQQGGGYTF.

This clonotype has a handful of counts. V and J are TRBV30 and TRBJ1-5; unclear D gene. CDR3 length: 13 residues. Germline CDR1 is GTSNPN and CDR2 is SVGIG (reference sequence). Trimming pared 4 bases from V and 2 bases from J, leaving 9 bases between. CDR3 coding DNA: TGTGCCTGGAAGGTGGGAGGCAATCAGCCCCAGCATTTT. This encodes CAWKVGGNQPQHF. Supplemented by reference TRBV30 and TRBJ1-5, the full variable domain reads SQTIHQWPATLVQPVGSPLSLECTVEGTSNPNLYWYRQAAGRGLQLLFYSVGIGQISSEVPQNLSASRPQDRQFILSSKKLLLSDSGFYLCAWKVGGNQPQHFGDGTRLSIL.

This CDR3 is CASSYGTTDNEQFF. The CDR3 region has the DNA TGTGCCAGCAGTTACGGGACTACCGACAATGAGCAGTTCTTC. The rearrangement links TRBV6-5 to TRBJ2-1, with 7 bases fitting TRBD2. The CDR3 sequence is 14 residues long. J lost 5 bases, V lost 2 bases, and 3 bases had no gene match. CDR1 MNHEY and CDR2 SVGAGI come from the germline V gene.

This clonotype has just a few counts. A read error may produce the germline difference seen at one junction end. V is TRBV10-3 and J is TRBJ2-7, with 7 bases aligning to TRBD2. Germline V lookup: CDR1 ENHRY, CDR2 SYGVKD. CDR3 size: 14 residues. This CDR3 is CASSSGRETTEQYF. CDR3 DNA: TGTGCCAGCAGTTCAGGGAGGGAAACTACCGAGCAGTACTTC.

The sample holds a few counts of this clonotype. The genes are TRBV5-1 and TRBJ2-1, with 11 bases identical to TRBD2. After removal of 4 bases from V and 9 bases from J, the junction contained 9 bases not matched to a gene. The CDR3 is 15 residues long. Germline V lookup: CDR1 SGHRS, CDR2 YFSETQ. The DNA of the CDR3 is TGCGCCAGCAGCCCCGGGACTAGCGGATTCACTGAGCAGTTCTTC. Its translation is CASSPGTSGFTEQFF.

V is TRBV28 and J is TRBJ1-2; possible D gene TRBD1, 5 bases. The V and J ends lost 3 bases and 0 bases respectively, with 11 bases between them. The CDR3 is 15 amino acids. Germline CDR1 and CDR2: MDHEN and SYDVKM. DNA of the CDR3: TGTGCCAGCAGTTTCGAGGGGCTTCCTAACTATGGCTACACCTTC. It encodes CASSFEGLPNYGYTF.

This clonotype turned up a few times. The J gene is TRBJ2-3, the V gene TRBV20-1; D may be TRBD2 (5 bases). Germline V gene lookup returns CDR1 DFQATT and CDR2 SNEGSKA (reference sequence). The CDR3 is made up of 13 amino acids. The V end lost 3 bases, the J end lost 0 bases, and 7 bases lay between the germline ends. The CDR3 nucleotides read TGCAGTGCTAGTAGGACTAGCACAGATACGCAGTATTTT. Protein: CSASRTSTDTQYF.

This clonotype turned up a few times. This chain connects TRBV5-6 to TRBJ2-5; 7 nucleotides agree with TRBD1. CDR1 and CDR2 (germline): SGHDT, YYEEEE. This CDR3 is 16 amino acids long. The trim removed 4 bases at V and 0 bases at J, leaving 9 bases unmatched. The CDR3, as DNA: TGTGCCAGCAGCAATCCGGGACAGTCGTACCAAGAGACCCAGTACTTC. It is translated as CASSNPGQSYQETQYF.

This clonotype was counted only a few times. This chain joins TRBV2 and TRBJ2-5; 7 bases map to TRBD2. Trimming cost V 8 bases and J 6 bases; bases outside gene matches: 9. Germline values: CDR1 SNHLY, CDR2 FYNNEI. The CDR3 covers 13 residues. CDR3 in DNA: TGTGCCAGCGGGGATGGGGGAGGGAAGACCCAGTACTTC. Amino acid sequence: CASGDGGGKTQYF. Drawing the rest from reference TRBV2 and TRBJ2-5, the complete variable domain is EPEVTQTPSHQVTQMGQEVILRCVPISNHLYFYWYRQILGQKVEFLVSFYNNEISEKSEIFDDQFSVERPDGSNFTLKIRSTKLEDSAMYFCASGDGGGKTQYFGPGTRLLVL.

This clonotype was seen only a few times. This chain joins TRBV3-1 and TRBJ2-7, with no clear D. This CDR3 is 12 amino acids long. Trimming shortened V by 4 bases and J by 6 bases, and 10 bases separated the two germline ends. Germline V gives CDR1 LGHDT, CDR2 YNNKEL (reference sequence). The CDR3 DNA is TGTGCCAGCAGCCGGCTCTCAGGCGAGCAGTACTTC. This encodes CASSRLSGEQYF.

This clonotype was observed once. The CDR3, as DNA: TGTGCCAGCAGTCTCCGGCCCAACCAAGAGACCCAGTACTTC. Its translation: CASSLRPNQETQYF. This rearrangement joins TRBV11-2 to TRBJ2-5; unclear D gene. The germline CDR1 and CDR2 sequences are SGHAT and FQNNGV. V lost 6 bases to trimming and J lost 0 bases, with 11 bases between them. The length of the CDR3 is 14 residues.

This clonotype was detected a few times. The gene calls are TRBV11-2 and TRBJ2-7; 12 bases are a match to TRBD2. Germline values: CDR1 SGHAT, CDR2 FQNNGV. The CDR3 sequence is 15 residues long. Trimming removed 4 bases from V and 2 bases from J; junction bases left unmatched: 3. The CDR3, as DNA: TGTGCCAGCAGCTGGACTAGCGGGGCCGCCTACGAGCAGTACTTC. Its translation: CASSWTSGAAYEQYF. The full variable domain, in which reference TRBV11-2 and TRBJ2-7 provide the parts outside the CDR3, is EAGVAQSPRYKIIEKRQSVAFWCNPISGHATLYWYQQILGQGPKLLIQFQNNGVVDDSQLPKDRFSAERLKGVDSTLKIQPAKLEDSAVYLCASSWTSGAAYEQYFGPGTRLTVT.

J is TRBJ2-5 and V is TRBV19; no definite D call. CDR3 size: 14 residues. The germline V gene has CDR1 LNHDA and CDR2 SQIVND (reference sequence). Trimming took 8 bases from V and 2 from J, leaving 15 bases between them. The chain's CDR3 is CASGPTKFQETQYF. For the CDR3, the DNA is TGTGCCAGTGGCCCCACTAAATTTCAAGAGACCCAGTACTTC.

The chain carries TRBV28 and TRBJ1-4, with D perhaps matching TRBD1 (5 bases). V was shortened by 7 bases and J by 10 bases, with 13 bases between the two germline ends. Per the germline V gene, CDR1 is MDHEN and CDR2 is SYDVKM. The CDR3 contains 12 residues. The CDR3 nucleotides read TGTGCCAGCACCAGGGATGGGATAAAACTGTTTTTT. It encodes CASTRDGIKLFF.

A note on this clonotype: This may be a read error: a much more frequent sequence differs by one nucleotide. This chain connects TRBV7-2 to TRBJ1-4, with unresolved D. Germline loops: CDR1 SGHTA, CDR2 FQGNSA. CDR3 length equals 15 residues. V was shortened by 2 bases and J by 1 base, with 8 bases between the two germline ends. CDR3 in DNA: TGTGCCAGCAGCTTAAGGGCTGGAACTAATGAAAAACTGTTTTTT. Encoded protein: CASSLRAGTNEKLFF.

This rearrangement joins TRBV20-1 to TRBJ2-5; 7 bases are a match to TRBD2. The J call may not be correct, given that the DNA end is closer to TRBJ2-1. CDR3 size: 15 residues. Germline V gene sequence: CDR1 DFQATT, CDR2 SNEGSKA (reference sequence). The CDR3 bases are TGCAGTGCTAGGGATCCCGGACTAGACTTCTATGAGCAGTTCTTC. This sequence encodes CSARDPGLDFYEQFF.

This clonotype was counted only a few times. The genes are TRBV7-2 and TRBJ2-1; 12 nucleotides align to TRBD2. CDR3 size: 17 residues. V gave up 1 base and J gave up 7 bases; unmatched junction bases: 8. Per germline, CDR1 SGHTA and CDR2 FQGNSA. The CDR3 coding sequence is TGTGCCAGCAGCTTAGTCTGGCTAGCGGGAGGGCCAAATGAGCAGTTCTTC. Translating gives CASSLVWLAGGPNEQFF.

The rearrangement uses TRBV3-1 and TRBJ2-3, with 9 bases that match TRBD2. The V gene end was trimmed by 4 bases and the J gene end by 1 base; junction bases not matched to a gene: 9. CDR1 LGHDT and CDR2 YNNKEL come from the germline V gene (reference sequence). CDR3 size: 17 residues. CDR3 DNA sequence: TGTGCCAGCAGCCTGTTAGCGGGAGACGCCCGCACAGATACGCAGTATTTT. Protein: CASSLLAGDARTDTQYF.

This chain links TRBV2 with TRBJ2-2, with 13 bases fitting TRBD2. V shed 5 bases, J shed 6 bases, and the junction held 6 bases outside the gene matches. Germline V gives CDR1 SNHLY, CDR2 FYNNEI. The CDR3 length is 16 residues. CDR3 sequence: CASSYRTSGSPGELFF. The CDR3 DNA sequence: TGTGCCAGCAGTTACCGGACTAGCGGGAGCCCCGGGGAGCTGTTTTTT.

The table lists this clonotype with a few counts. The chain links TRBV6-5 to TRBJ2-7; D unclear. Germline assignment: CDR1 MNHEY and CDR2 SVGAGI. The CDR3 sequence is 11 residues long. Trimming left V 4 bases short and J 6 bases short, with 7 bases between. The CDR3 DNA follows: TGTGCCAGCAGTTCGACGGGCGAGCAGTACTTC. Protein: CASSSTGEQYF.

The J gene is TRBJ2-2, the V gene TRBV19; D call uncertain. The CDR3 length is 12 residues. CDR1 LNHDA and CDR2 SQIVND come from the germline V gene (reference sequence). V shed 6 bases and J shed 6 bases, with 8 bases lying between them. Written as DNA, the CDR3 is TGTGCCAGTAGGGGGTTGGCCGGGGAGCTGTTTTTT. It encodes CASRGLAGELFF.

This clonotype was observed a few times. The genes are TRBV10-3 and TRBJ2-1; 14 bases map to TRBD2. Germline values: CDR1 ENHRY, CDR2 SYGVKD. The V and J ends lost 4 bases and 3 bases, in that order; junction bases with no gene match: 2. This CDR3 comprises 16 residues. CDR3 amino acids: CAISGTSGRFYNEQFF. The CDR3 region has the DNA TGTGCCATCAGTGGGACTAGCGGGAGGTTCTACAATGAGCAGTTCTTC.